What follows is one T cell receptor (beta chain) and its context. The data originate from a study of control samples from healthy donors and cancer patients. The germline CDR1 and CDR2 sequences are SGHDT and YYEEEE. Unmatched junction bases numbered 9, after V lost 4 bases and J lost 4 bases. CDR3 size: 15 residues. TCRdb's table, derived via immunoSEQ multiplex PCR, lists solely in-frame clones and lacks some. The table has under 300,000 clones, roughly 87% seen once. This rearrangement joins TRBV5-6 to TRBJ1-1, with 8 bases identical to TRBD1. The sample taken for sequencing was PBMCs. This sequence was found in a woman aged 55 to 70 with lung cancer. CDR3 in amino acids: CASSQVGQVFTEAFF. The CDR3, as DNA: TGTGCCAGCAGCCAGGTGGGACAGGTCTTCACTGAAGCTTTCTTT.